The T cell receptor beta chain described here comes from a study of blood T cell repertoires in COVID-19. Study details: Both acute and convalescent COVID-19 samples were obtained from the United States, Italy and Spain.

Some clones are missing from TCRdb's copy, which holds only in-frame ones; the method was immunoSEQ multiplex PCR. The table has around 60,000 clones, around four fifths seen once; the top ten hold less than 6.5%. This CDR3 contains 14 residues. V gave up 5 bases and J gave up 6 bases, with 13 bases separating them. Germline V gene lookup returns CDR1 SGHNT and CDR2 YENEEA. The chain recombines TRBV11-3 with TRBJ2-2; D unclear. Sequencing was carried out using peripheral blood. The clonotype originates from a man between 65 and 80 years old with acute or convalescent COVID-19. CDR3: CASSPPGYSGELFF. The DNA for the CDR3 is TGTGCCAGCAGCCCCCCCGGGTACTCCGGGGAGCTGTTTTTT.